The 32 T cell receptor beta chains below all came from one sample that was sequenced in a study of prognosis after radiotherapy for stage I lung cancer (dated by TCRdb to the early 2020s). Sequencing instrument: Illumina HiSeq 3000. The TCR beta CDR3 region was amplified from genomic DNA by two rounds of multiplex PCR. The first PCR round used primers specific to each TRBV and TRBJ gene, with sequences filed in Chinese patent CN105087789A. TCRdb took the public reads, trimmed them with fastp at Q25, ran MiXCR for clone calling and kept in-frame beta chains. Every CDR3 protein is listed once, alongside the most common genes and DNA of its rows. For this sample there are about 14,000 distinct CDR3 sequences; roughly 29% appear just once. 13% of the sample belongs to the ten largest clones. Sequencing used PBMCs, obtained before or after stereotactic body radiation therapy (not recorded which). These receptors all come from a donor over 45 with non-small cell lung cancer.

At least ten counts were recorded for this clonotype. This sequence joins TRBV5-4 and TRBJ2-1; D may be TRBD2 (7 bases). Trimming took off 2 bases at V and 7 bases at J, with 10 bases between the two ends. The V gene's germline CDR1 is SGHNT and CDR2 YYREEE (reference sequence). There are 13 residues in the CDR3. The CDR3 bases are TGTGCCAGCAGCTTAAGGGGGGGGAATGAGCAGTTCTTC. It specifies CASSLRGGNEQFF. The full variable domain, in which reference TRBV5-4 and TRBJ2-1 provide the parts outside the CDR3, is ETGVTQSPTHLIKTRGQQVTLRCSSQSGHNTVSWYQQALGQGPQFIFQYYREEENGRGNFPPRFSGLQFPNYSSELNVNALELDDSALYLCASSLRGGNEQFFGPGTRLTVL.

Many counts were recorded for this clonotype. The chain carries TRBV19 and TRBJ1-1; D is possibly TRBD1 (6 bases). The CDR3 totals 16 residues. The germline V gene encodes CDR1 LNHDA and CDR2 SQIVND (reference sequence). V lost 5 bases and J 0 bases, leaving 16 bases between the germline ends. The CDR3 coding sequence is TGTGCCAGTAGTCCCCGGACAGCGACCTTGAACACTGAAGCTTTCTTT. It codes for CASSPRTATLNTEAFF.

As for this clonotype: This likely traces to a read error, being one base from a far larger clone. V usage is TRBV7-9 and J usage is TRBJ2-2; D is unresolved. The CDR3 runs 14 residues. The germline V gene has CDR1 SEHNR and CDR2 FQNEAQ (reference sequence). CDR3 sequence reads: CASSEHGNTGELFF. CDR3 DNA sequence: TGTGCTAGCAGCGAGCACGGGAACACCGGGGAGCTGTTTTTT. The full variable domain, rest sourced from reference TRBV7-9 and TRBJ2-2, is DTGVSQNPRHKITKRGQNVTFRCDPISEHNRLYWYRQTLGQGPEFLTYFQNEAQLEKSRLLSDRFSAERPKGSFSTLEIQRTEQGDSAMYLCASSEHGNTGELFFGEGSRLTVL.

Many counts were recorded for this clonotype. The chain has TRBV4-2 and TRBJ1-1, with D possibly TRBD1 on 6 matching bases. CDR1 is LGHNA, CDR2 YNFKEQ, per germline. Trimming shortened V by 6 bases and J by 5 bases, and 16 bases separated the two germline ends. This CDR3 is 14 amino acids long. CDR3 bases: TGTGCCAGCAGTCCTGCCAAGGGGGTTACTGAAGCTTTCTTT. Translated: CASSPAKGVTEAFF.

This clonotype was counted at least ten times. V gene TRBV5-1 combines with J gene TRBJ1-1; D remains unclear. This CDR3 comprises 17 residues. Germline V gene data show CDR1 as SGHRS and CDR2 as YFSETQ. V lost 0 bases, J lost 0 bases, and 15 bases lay in between. DNA of the CDR3: TGCGCCAGCAGCTTGGCTTCGGGGATGGGGATGAACACTGAAGCTTTCTTT. Protein: CASSLASGMGMNTEAFF.

In the case of this clonotype: Only one base separates this from a far larger clonotype, so it likely reflects a read error. The chain joins TRBV10-3 to TRBJ2-7; TRBD1 might be the D (6 bases). Germline V gene sequence: CDR1 ENHRY, CDR2 SYGVKD. The CDR3 covers 16 residues. In DNA, the CDR3 is TGTGCCAGCAGTCACACCACGGTACAGGGACCCTACGAGCAGTACTTC. Translation: CASSHTTVQGPYEQYF.

This clonotype is medium-sized by share. The chain combines TRBV27 with TRBJ2-1; D is unclear. Trimming took 3 bases from V and 2 from J, leaving 5 bases between them. CDR1 is MNHEY, CDR2 SMNVEV, per germline (reference sequence). The CDR3 runs 13 residues. The DNA of the CDR3 is TGTGCCAGCAGTTTCAGTGCCTACAATGAGCAGTTCTTC. Protein sequence: CASSFSAYNEQFF.

This clonotype was counted at least ten times. The chain combines TRBV4-1 with TRBJ1-2; D remains unclear. CDR1 and CDR2 (germline): MGHRA, YSYEKL. V gave up 0 bases and J gave up 6 bases, with 5 bases separating them. The CDR3 consists of 12 residues. The chain's CDR3 is CASSQEWDGYTF. For the CDR3, the DNA is TGCGCCAGCAGCCAAGAATGGGATGGCTACACCTTC.

This clonotype is categorized as medium-sized (0.01 to 0.1%). The chain recombines TRBV7-6 with TRBJ1-3; 9 nucleotides agree with TRBD1. The CDR3 contains 14 residues. Germline CDR1 reads SGHVS; CDR2 reads FNYEAQ. V was pared by 1 base and J by 8 bases, with 3 bases of the junction left unmatched. DNA of the CDR3: TGTGCCAGCAGCTTAGGGGACAGGGTAGACACCATATATTTT. It translates to CASSLGDRVDTIYF.

This clonotype was found a few times. A far larger clone is only one base removed, so a read error is likely. The V call is TRBV6-9, the J call TRBJ1-1; D is uncertain. CDR3 length equals 11 residues. Germline CDR1 MNHGY, CDR2 SVAAGI. Here the CDR3 reads CASRENTEALF. The CDR3 coding sequence is TGTGCCAGCAGGGAGAACACTGAAGCTTTGTTT.

This clonotype has at least ten counts. The gene calls are TRBV6-1 and TRBJ2-7; TRBD2 might be the D (6 bases). Trimming removed 8 bases from V and 7 bases from J, with 24 bases in between. CDR3 length equals 15 residues. CDR1 and CDR2 (germline): MNHNS, SASEGT. Here the CDR3 reads CASCPWGGEVLEQYF. DNA of the CDR3: TGTGCCAGCTGTCCCTGGGGCGGGGAAGTGTTGGAGCAGTACTTC.

This clonotype was seen ten or more times. This sequence joins TRBV29-1 and TRBJ2-3; TRBD2 matches at 8 bases. Germline V gene data show CDR1 as SQVTM and CDR2 as ANQGSEA. This CDR3 is 14 amino acids long. V shed 2 bases and J 5 bases; nucleotides not matched to a gene: 6. The CDR3 loop is CSVEPGGLGDTQYF. CDR3 sequence (DNA): TGCAGCGTTGAACCGGGGGGGCTGGGAGATACGCAGTATTTT.

The table lists this clonotype with many counts. The chain uses TRBV2 and TRBJ1-2; D is unresolved. Germline CDR1 is SNHLY and CDR2 is FYNNEI. Deletions cut 7 bases from V and 7 bases from J, with 10 bases between. The CDR3 is made up of 11 amino acids. The CDR3 sequence is CASNRFSGYTF. CDR3 DNA: TGTGCCAGCAACCGATTCAGTGGCTACACCTTC.

The chain combines TRBV3-1 with TRBJ2-1; 7 nucleotides match TRBD1. Germline V gives CDR1 LGHDT, CDR2 YNNKEL (reference sequence). V gave up 6 bases and J gave up 7 bases; unmatched junction bases: 6. The CDR3 consists of 13 residues. For the CDR3, the DNA is TGTGCCAGCAGAAAGGCAGGGGGAAATGAGCAGTTCTTC. Protein product: CASRKAGGNEQFF.

This clonotype appeared a few times. A much larger clone differs from this one at a single base, so this may be a read error. The J gene is TRBJ2-2, the V gene TRBV6-6, with D tentatively TRBD2 (5 bases). V dropped 0 bases and J dropped 6 bases, with 17 bases sitting between them. This CDR3 region has 17 residues. The germline V gene has CDR1 MNHNY and CDR2 SVGAGI (reference sequence). The CDR3 DNA follows: TGTGCCAGCAGTTACTCGATCGGGGTGGGTCTGGCCGGGGAGCTGTTTTTT. Its protein product is CASSYSIGVGLAGELFF.

This clonotype was recorded at least ten times. The chain has TRBV20-1 and TRBJ1-5; 11 nucleotides align to TRBD1. The CDR3 runs 18 residues. V trimming: 0 bases; J trimming: 2 bases; junction bases outside the gene matches: 9. Germline-derived CDR1 and CDR2 are DFQATT and SNEGSKA (reference sequence). The CDR3 nucleotides are TGCAGTGCTAGAGATATGGACAGGGGGCGAGCTGGCAATCAGCCCCAGCATTTT. Residues: CSARDMDRGRAGNQPQHF.

Concerning this clonotype: A far larger clone is only one base removed, so a read error is likely. V is TRBV6-4 and J is TRBJ2-5; 12 nucleotides agree with TRBD2. The CDR3 is made up of 17 amino acids. The ends lost 3 bases at V and 2 bases at J; junction bases unmatched: 7. CDR1 is MRHNA and CDR2 is SNTAGT in the germline V gene. CDR3 coding DNA: TGTGCCAGCAGTGAAGGTGCTAGCGGGGGGGTTCAAGAGACCCAGTACTTC. Residues: CASSEGASGGVQETQYF.

As concerns this clonotype: Mismatch with germline at one junction end may stem from a read error. This chain joins TRBV10-3 and TRBJ2-2, with D perhaps TRBD2 (5 bases). The CDR3 is 11 amino acids. Germline-derived CDR1 and CDR2 are ENHRY and SYGVKD. The CDR3 region is CAIREHRGAVF. The CDR3 nucleotides are TGTGCCATCAGAGAGCACCGGGGAGCTGTTTTT.

This clonotype was seen repeatedly, ten times or more. The J gene is TRBJ2-2, the V gene TRBV19; TRBD1 is a possible D gene (6 bases). Trimming left V 6 bases short and J 5 bases short, with 10 bases between. The germline gives CDR1 LNHDA, CDR2 SQIVND (reference sequence). This CDR3 region has 13 residues. CDR3 region: CASRARGTGELFF. The CDR3 bases are TGTGCCAGTAGGGCCAGGGGTACCGGGGAGCTGTTTTTT.

This clonotype was counted at least ten times. V usage is TRBV14 and J usage is TRBJ2-1; weak D call: TRBD2 (6 bases). Per the germline V gene, CDR1 is SGHDN and CDR2 is FVKESK. Trimming stripped 4 bases from V and 10 bases from J, with 14 bases between. There are 13 residues in the CDR3. DNA of the CDR3: TGTGCCAGCAGCCCCCTGGCGGGGCCCGAGCAGTTCTTC. Protein product: CASSPLAGPEQFF.

This clonotype was seen a single time. The V call is TRBV12-3 or TRBV12-4, the J call TRBJ2-1; D is perhaps TRBD2 (5 bases). The CDR3 contains 15 residues. V was clipped by 6 bases and J by 2 bases, with 14 bases between them. The chain's CDR3 is CASSLLGVAYNEQFF. The CDR3 bases are TGTGCCAGCAGCCTCCTGGGAGTGGCCTACAATGAGCAGTTCTTC.

In its sample, this clonotype was seen many times. J is TRBJ1-3 and V is TRBV4-1, with no clear D. V dropped 0 bases and J dropped 4 bases, with 16 bases sitting between them. The germline V gene has CDR1 MGHRA and CDR2 YSYEKL. This CDR3 region has 17 residues. CDR3 coding DNA: TGCGCCAGCAGCCAAGATCGCTCAGGACTCTTGGGAAACACCATATATTTT. Protein sequence: CASSQDRSGLLGNTIYF.

Judged by abundance, this clonotype is medium-sized. The J gene is TRBJ1-4, the V gene TRBV13; weak D call: TRBD1 (5 bases). Trimming cost V 5 bases and J 2 bases, with 12 bases left between them. CDR3 size: 15 residues. Germline V gene sequence: CDR1 PRHDT, CDR2 FYEKMQ (reference sequence). The CDR3 loop reads CASSGRGTTNEKLFF. Written as DNA, the CDR3 is TGTGCCAGCAGCGGGAGAGGGACCACTAATGAAAAACTGTTTTTT.

This clonotype counts as medium-sized. The chain combines TRBV12-3 or TRBV12-4 with TRBJ2-1; D is unclear. Trimming removed 0 bases from V and 5 bases from J, with 8 bases in between. The CDR3 contains 14 residues. CDR3 protein: CASSLADGDNEQFF. The DNA of the CDR3 is TGTGCCAGCAGTTTAGCCGATGGAGACAATGAGCAGTTCTTC.

This clonotype was seen ten or more times. The genes are TRBV19 and TRBJ2-4, with 7 nucleotides matching TRBD1. This CDR3 has 14 amino acids. Trimming at V came to 2 bases and at J to 8 bases, leaving 6 bases not matched to a gene. Germline CDR1 and CDR2: LNHDA and SQIVND (reference sequence). CDR3 residues: CASSILGQRDIQYF. In DNA, the CDR3 is TGTGCCAGTAGTATATTGGGACAGCGAGACATTCAGTACTTC.

The gene calls are TRBV13 and TRBJ1-5; D might be TRBD1 (6 bases). V gave up 2 bases and J gave up 4 bases, with 15 bases separating them. The CDR3 covers 16 residues. Germline lookup yields CDR1 PRHDT and CDR2 FYEKMQ (reference sequence). The CDR3 spells CASSLKVGGRNQPQHF. The CDR3 coding sequence is TGTGCCAGCAGCTTAAAAGTCGGGGGCAGAAATCAGCCCCAGCATTTT.

This clonotype was observed many times. V gene TRBV20-1 combines with J gene TRBJ2-3, with D perhaps matching TRBD2 (6 bases). Trimming took off 1 base at V and 3 bases at J, with 11 bases between the two ends. The CDR3 runs 14 residues. Germline CDR1 reads DFQATT; CDR2 reads SNEGSKA (reference sequence). CDR3 residues: CSARAPGRTDTQYF. Here the CDR3 DNA reads TGCAGTGCTAGAGCCCCAGGGAGGACAGATACGCAGTATTTT.

This clonotype ranks as medium-sized. J is TRBJ2-7 and V is TRBV30, with 9 bases identical to TRBD1. CDR1 is GTSNPN, CDR2 SVGIG, per germline (reference sequence). The CDR3 loop spans 14 amino acids. The V segment lost 5 bases and the J segment 2 bases; nucleotides outside the gene matches: 7. The CDR3 DNA reads TGTGCCTGGGACCCGGGACAGGGTCCCTACGAGCAGTACTTC. This translates into CAWDPGQGPYEQYF.

Note on this clonotype: A much larger clone differs from this one at a single base, so this may be a read error. The chain links TRBV6-1 to TRBJ2-5, with D perhaps assigned TRBD1 or TRBD2 (5 bases each). This CDR3 is 14 amino acids long. Trimming pared 11 bases from V and 5 bases from J, leaving 21 bases between. Germline V gene lookup returns CDR1 MNHNS and CDR2 SASEGT. CDR3 amino acids: CAVGTPGIPETQYF. CDR3 sequence (DNA): TGTGCCGTCGGGACCCCAGGGATTCCGGAGACCCAGTACTTC.

Notes on this clonotype: A far larger clone lies a single base away; this is likely a read error. This chain links TRBV6-9 with TRBJ2-1; TRBD2 is a possible D gene (6 bases). The CDR3 runs 14 residues. V was cut by 3 bases and J by 10 bases, with 16 bases left in between. CDR1 is MNHGY, CDR2 SVAAGI, per germline. The CDR3 here is CASSYSTGGVEQFF. The DNA for the CDR3 is TGTGCCAGCAGTTACTCGACCGGGGGAGTCGAGCAGTTCTTC.

This clonotype has a count of ten or more. The chain recombines TRBV29-1 with TRBJ2-2, with 8 bases aligning to TRBD2. Germline V CDR1 and CDR2: SQVTM, ANQGSEA. V shed 7 bases, J shed 6 bases, and the junction held 7 bases outside the gene matches. The CDR3 is made up of 13 amino acids. The CDR3 loop is CSAHGGGAGELFF. The CDR3 DNA reads TGCAGCGCCCACGGGGGGGGAGCCGGGGAGCTGTTTTTT.

This clonotype was detected many times. The chain joins TRBV30 to TRBJ2-7; D gene uncertain. Germline CDR1 GTSNPN, CDR2 SVGIG (reference sequence). The CDR3 is 12 amino acids. V lost 3 bases, J lost 7 bases, and 13 bases lay in between. The CDR3 loop reads CAWSFRNEEQYF. CDR3 DNA sequence: TGTGCCTGGAGCTTCAGGAACGAAGAGCAGTACTTC.